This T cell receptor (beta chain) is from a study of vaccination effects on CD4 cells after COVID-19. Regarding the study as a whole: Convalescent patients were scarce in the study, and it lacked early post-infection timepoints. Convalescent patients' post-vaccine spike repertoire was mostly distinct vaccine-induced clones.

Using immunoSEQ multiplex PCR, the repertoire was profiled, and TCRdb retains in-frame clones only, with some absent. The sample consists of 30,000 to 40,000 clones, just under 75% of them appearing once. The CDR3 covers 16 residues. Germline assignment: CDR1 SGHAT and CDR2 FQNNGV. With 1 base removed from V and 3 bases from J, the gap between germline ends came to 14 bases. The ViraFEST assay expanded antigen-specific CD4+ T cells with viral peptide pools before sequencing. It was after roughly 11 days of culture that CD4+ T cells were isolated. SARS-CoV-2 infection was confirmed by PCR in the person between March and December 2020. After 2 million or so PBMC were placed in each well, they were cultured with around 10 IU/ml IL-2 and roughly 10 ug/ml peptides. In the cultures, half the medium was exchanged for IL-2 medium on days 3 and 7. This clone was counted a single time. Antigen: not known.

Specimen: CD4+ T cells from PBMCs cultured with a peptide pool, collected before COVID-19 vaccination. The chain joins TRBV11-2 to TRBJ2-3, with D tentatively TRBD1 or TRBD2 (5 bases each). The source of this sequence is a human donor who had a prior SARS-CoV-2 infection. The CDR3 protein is CASSLGAGTQTDTQYF. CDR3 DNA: TGTGCCAGCAGCTTAGGGGCCGGGACGCAGACAGATACGCAGTATTTT.